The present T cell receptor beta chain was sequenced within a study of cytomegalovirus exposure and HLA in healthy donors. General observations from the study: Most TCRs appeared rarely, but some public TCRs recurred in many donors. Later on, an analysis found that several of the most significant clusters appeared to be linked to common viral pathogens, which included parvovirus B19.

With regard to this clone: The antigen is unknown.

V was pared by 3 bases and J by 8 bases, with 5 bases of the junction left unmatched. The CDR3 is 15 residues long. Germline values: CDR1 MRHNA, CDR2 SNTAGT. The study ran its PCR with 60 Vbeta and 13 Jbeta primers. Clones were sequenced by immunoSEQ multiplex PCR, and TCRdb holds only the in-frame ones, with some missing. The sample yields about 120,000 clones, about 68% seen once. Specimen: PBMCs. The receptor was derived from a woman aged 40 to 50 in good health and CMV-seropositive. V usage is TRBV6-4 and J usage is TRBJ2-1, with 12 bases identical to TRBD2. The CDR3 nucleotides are TGTGCCAGCAGTGAGACTAGCGGGGGAACCGATGAGCAGTTCTTC. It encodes CASSETSGGTDEQFF.